This T cell receptor (beta chain) was profiled in a study of T-cell reconstitution after alpha-beta-depleted transplantation in children. Preparing the TCRbeta library involved the use of unique molecular identifiers. TCRdb redid the calling of the PCR reads with MiXCR, one entry per CDR3 protein. The data contain more than 400,000 distinct CDR3 sequences, roughly an eighth of them singletons. The CDR3 spans 12 residues. V was cut by 10 bases and J by 1 base, with 11 bases left in between. The germline V gene has CDR1 SEHNR and CDR2 FQNEAQ (reference sequence). Comments on this clonotype: Its antigen is currently unknown.

General study points: The high TCRbeta diversity at day 60 in some patients came from surviving recipient T cells and thymic progenitors. Among T cells one year after transplant, newly produced cells accounted for most counts and diversity.

The chain has TRBV7-9 and TRBJ2-7, with D perhaps matching TRBD2 (5 bases). The receptor's source is a female patient between 2 and 10 years old who had a stem cell transplant for aplastic anemia, so the T cells may come from the graft donor. The sample consisted of PBMCs, mostly from graft donor cells, taken 180 days after TCRalphabeta/CD19-depleted stem cell transplant. CDR3 DNA sequence: TGTGCCACCGACGGGGTTTCCTACGAGCAGTACTTC. It encodes CATDGVSYEQYF.